This T cell receptor beta chain was documented in a study of blood T cell repertoires in COVID-19. The overall study: Acute and convalescent COVID-19 specimens originated in the United States, Italy and Spain. T cells, B-cell-depleted T cells, or PBMCs supplied cDNA or gDNA.

As originally analysed: Cell counts per sample came from amplifying reference gene primers. The table came from immunoSEQ multiplex PCR; TCRdb's copy has only in-frame clones and leaves some out. From that table come the V and J calls and clone size; the DNA was used to work out D and trimming. The sample comprises hundreds of thousands of clones, 80% to 90% of which are singletons, and approximately 6.2% rests with the top ten. Sequenced: peripheral blood. This TCR was sampled from a man in his 60s who had recovered from COVID-19.

The CDR3 bases are TGTGCCAGCAGCTTTTCAGACTATGGCTACACCTTC. The encoded protein is CASSFSDYGYTF. This sequence joins TRBV7-9 and TRBJ1-2; no clear D. The CDR3 runs 12 residues. V was cut by 3 bases and J by 3 bases, with 5 bases left in between. CDR1 and CDR2 from the germline V gene are SEHNR and FQNEAQ (reference sequence).